The entry that follows covers one T cell receptor beta chain sequence. Its specificity is not known. Peripheral blood from each donor was collected in a volume of 8 to 10 milliliters. Every sample gave at least 5 micrograms of total RNA when it was extracted. Next came a second PCR, run for about 7 to 12 cycles, which used a sample-barcoded 5' primer along with a J-beta primer mix. Paired-end reads containing CDR3 totaled no fewer than 2.5 million for each sample. TCRdb reanalysed the 5' RACE reads using MiXCR and keeps one entry per CDR3 protein. Among around 990,000 distinct CDR3 sequences, about two fifths were seen once, and the ten largest hold about 12%. This record comes from a study of blood T cells in healthy people across ages. Study-level points and caveats: Long-lived donors had more naive CD4+ cells and higher diversity than aged donors.

The V gene's germline CDR1 is DFQATT and CDR2 SNEGSKA (reference sequence). The CDR3 runs to 13 residues. Deletions cut 5 bases from V and 7 bases from J, with 18 bases between. This receptor was obtained from a man aged 18 to 29 in good health. The V gene is TRBV20-1, the J gene TRBJ2-7; D ambiguous. The sequenced sample consisted of blood. DNA for the CDR3: TGCAGTGCTGACTCTTGGCCGCACAATGAGCAGTACTTC. It is translated as CSADSWPHNEQYF.